This entry is about one TCR beta chain. The germline V gene encodes CDR1 SEHNR and CDR2 FQNEAQ (reference sequence). Trimming removed 0 bases from V and 1 base from J; junction bases left unmatched: 14. There are 19 residues in the CDR3. This specimen comes from a study of shared clonotypes between healthy human individuals. Overall study context: CD4 naive and memory got three plates each, CD8 naive two, CD8 memory one.

DNA at 150 to 250 ng, roughly 27,000 T cell genomes, went into sorted-subset replicate PCRs. The repertoire was sequenced with immunoSEQ multiplex PCR; TCRdb's copy has only in-frame clones and lacks some. The data show about 2.4 million clones, 93% seen once. The donors, all of them Caucasian adults, lived in Nashville, Tennessee. In the CD4+ fraction, cells were divided into CD45RA+ naive and CD45RA-negative memory subsets. The clonotype comes from a man aged 18 to 30 in good health. Some clones in this sample may be carry-over from other donors' samples. Source material: naive CD4+ T cells from PBMCs. Documented subset: CD45RA+ positively selected. The chain employs TRBV7-9 and TRBJ2-7; TRBD1 aligns across 8 bases. The CDR3 DNA sequence: TGTGCCAGCAGCTTAGCGGTGAGAACAGGGGGACTGGGGTCCTACGAGCAGTACTTC. Protein sequence: CASSLAVRTGGLGSYEQYF.